Presented here are 10 T cell receptor beta chains from one specimen sequenced in a study of blood T cells in healthy people across ages. The use of a sample-barcoded 5' primer and a J-beta primer mix characterized a second PCR of 7 to 11 cycles. TCRdb fed the 5' RACE reads into MiXCR, producing one record per CDR3 protein. The sample consists of approximately 900,000 distinct CDR3 sequences, 25% to 35% of them appearing once. The same data also went into a second study, on T cells of mothers and their children.

The sample comprised blood. Source of these receptors: a woman between 40 and 55 years old in good health.

This clonotype has ten or more counts. The chain links TRBV12-3 or TRBV12-4 to TRBJ2-7; 7 positions match TRBD2. This CDR3 contains 15 residues. Trimming cost V 5 bases and J 3 bases; bases outside gene matches: 10. This CDR3 is CASSEEGGRNYEQYF. CDR3 nucleotides: TGTGCCAGCAGTGAAGAGGGAGGGAGGAACTACGAGCAGTACTTC.

There are many counts of this clonotype. V usage is TRBV29-1 and J usage is TRBJ2-7, with 8 bases matching TRBD1. The CDR3 extends over 15 amino acids. Germline loops: CDR1 SQVTM, CDR2 ANQGSEA. Losses at the gene ends were 0 bases for V and 7 bases for J; bases not matched to a gene: 11. The CDR3 is CSVEDPDRGTDEQYF. The CDR3 DNA sequence: TGCAGCGTTGAAGATCCCGACAGGGGTACGGATGAGCAGTACTTC.

The sample holds a few counts of this clonotype. J is TRBJ2-1 and V is TRBV12-3 or TRBV12-4, with TRBD2 identical over 14 bases. There are 18 residues in the CDR3. The V gene end was trimmed by 0 bases and the J gene end by 5 bases; junction bases not matched to a gene: 6. CDR3 coding DNA: TGTGCCAGCAGTTTAGCGCGGGTGACTAGCGGGGGGGACAATGAGCAGTTCTTC. Residues: CASSLARVTSGGDNEQFF.

The chain couples TRBV9 to TRBJ2-3, with a possible D match to TRBD2 (5 bases). The CDR3 covers 16 residues. The V and J ends lost 0 bases and 0 bases respectively, with 11 bases between them. CDR1 SGDLS and CDR2 YYNGEE come from the germline V gene. The CDR3 is CASSVVGLPSTDTQYF. CDR3 nucleotides: TGTGCCAGCAGCGTAGTCGGACTTCCTAGCACAGATACGCAGTATTTT. Complete variable domain (other parts from reference TRBV9 and TRBJ2-3): DSGVTQTPKHLITATGQRVTLRCSPRSGDLSVYWYQQSLDQGLQFLIQYYNGEERAKGNILERFSAQQFPDLHSELNLSSLELGDSALYFCASSVVGLPSTDTQYFGPGTRLTVL.

This clonotype occurred a few times. The genes are TRBV29-1 and TRBJ1-1; 10 bases line up with TRBD1. Germline trimming cut 7 bases from V and 3 bases from J; bases unmatched to any gene: 5. This CDR3 is built from 13 residues. From germline, CDR1 is SQVTM and CDR2 ANQGSEA. The chain's CDR3 is CSATGGMDTEAFF. The CDR3 bases are TGCAGCGCGACAGGGGGCATGGACACTGAAGCTTTCTTT.

This rearrangement joins TRBV14 to TRBJ2-7; 7 bases fit TRBD1. Looked up from germline, CDR1 is SGHDN and CDR2 is FVKESK. The CDR3 runs to 15 residues. The V gene end was trimmed by 5 bases and the J gene end by 1 base; junction bases not matched to a gene: 8. CDR3: CASSETGTVSYEQYF. CDR3 nucleotide sequence: TGTGCCAGCAGCGAGACCGGGACAGTTTCCTACGAGCAGTACTTC.

This clonotype was seen a few times. The genes are TRBV7-2 and TRBJ1-1; D is undetermined. Germline V gene sequence: CDR1 SGHTA, CDR2 FQGNSA. The V end was cut by 5 bases, the J end by 7 bases, with 11 bases between. The CDR3 sequence is 12 residues long. The CDR3 DNA follows: TGTGCCAGCAGCCGACGGAGCTATGAAGCTTTCTTT. This translates into CASSRRSYEAFF.

This chain links TRBV4-1 with TRBJ2-1; 7 positions match TRBD1. The germline V gene encodes CDR1 MGHRA and CDR2 YSYEKL. This CDR3 has 15 residues. Germline trimming cut 4 bases from V and 9 bases from J; bases unmatched to any gene: 12. CDR3 region: CASSLQGKALSEQFF. DNA of the CDR3: TGCGCCAGCAGCCTACAGGGGAAGGCCTTAAGTGAGCAGTTCTTC.

The chain combines TRBV11-2 with TRBJ1-1, with D possibly TRBD1 on 6 matching bases. The CDR3 totals 16 residues. The V gene's germline CDR1 is SGHAT and CDR2 FQNNGV. The ends were cut back, 4 bases at V and 4 bases at J, with 19 bases in the middle. Here the CDR3 reads CASSSLRGAGVTEAFF. CDR3 DNA sequence: TGTGCCAGCAGCTCCCTGAGGGGGGCGGGGGTCACTGAAGCTTTCTTT.

In this sample, this clonotype turned up many times. The chain has TRBV4-1 and TRBJ2-4, with D perhaps being TRBD1 or TRBD2 (5 bases each). Trimming took off 3 bases at V and 5 bases at J, with 17 bases between the two ends. CDR3 length: 16 residues. The germline gives CDR1 MGHRA, CDR2 YSYEKL. The DNA of the CDR3 is TGCGCCAGCAGCCAGCTGACAGCCGGGAACGAAAACATTCAGTACTTC. Its translation: CASSQLTAGNENIQYF.